These T cell receptor beta chains were read from a single sample in a study of T cells in Graves' hyperthyroidism and ophthalmopathy. In TCRdb, the multiplex PCR reads were re-called with MiXCR into one record per CDR3 protein. The data hold hundreds of thousands of distinct CDR3 sequences, with 16% observed a single time. The material sequenced was blood. Receptors were obtained from a woman aged 18-35 years with Graves' hyperthyroidism. The CDR3 runs from the conserved cysteine through the conserved F or W. A D gene is named only where the DNA matches it firmly. For some rows the clone size is stated as once, few or many, or as a class when expanded; others skip it.

size: few; V: TRBV10-3; J: TRBJ1-5; D: TRBD1; CDR3: CAISERDSGNQPQHF; DNA: TGTGCCATCAGTGAGCGGGACAGCGGCAATCAGCCCCAGCATTTT
size: many; V: TRBV6-1; J: TRBJ2-2; D: TRBD1; CDR3: CASSGHRGPRELFF; DNA: TGTGCCAGCAGTGGGCACAGGGGGCCTAGGGAGCTGTTTTTT
size: .; V: TRBV24-1; J: TRBJ2-4; D: TRBD1; CDR3: CATSDAGTGSNIQYF; DNA: TGTGCCACCAGTGACGCCGGGACAGGCTCTAACATTCAGTACTTC
size: .; V: TRBV11-2; J: TRBJ2-7; D: .; CDR3: CASTIGRVSYEQYF; DNA: TGTGCCAGCACCATAGGGAGAGTCTCCTACGAGCAGTACTTC
size: many; V: TRBV20-1; J: TRBJ2-3; D: .; CDR3: CSVDIRGADTQYF; DNA: TGCAGTGTGGACATAAGAGGCGCAGATACGCAGTATTTT
size: many; V: TRBV12-3/TRBV12-4; J: TRBJ1-2; D: .; CDR3: CASSLEGLYGYTF; DNA: TGTGCCAGCAGTTTAGAGGGGCTCTATGGCTACACCTTC
size: .; V: TRBV7-9; J: TRBJ2-6; D: .; CDR3: CASSHDGSGANVLTF; DNA: TGTGCCAGCAGCCACGACGGCTCTGGGGCCAACGTCCTGACTTTC
size: .; V: TRBV20-1; J: TRBJ1-1; D: TRBD1; CDR3: CSAKKQGTEAFF; DNA: TGCAGTGCTAAGAAACAGGGGACTGAAGCTTTCTTT
size: .; V: TRBV12-3/TRBV12-4; J: TRBJ2-1; D: .; CDR3: CASNPGGRCNEQFF; DNA: TGTGCCAGCAACCCAGGGGGGAGGTGTAATGAGCAGTTCTTC
size: .; V: TRBV19; J: TRBJ1-1; D: .; CDR3: CASIRRWAGIAEAFF; DNA: TGTGCCAGTATTCGGCGGTGGGCAGGGATCGCTGAAGCTTTCTTT
size: .; V: TRBV2; J: TRBJ1-2; D: .; CDR3: CASSDNLPNYGYTF; DNA: TGTGCCAGCAGTGACAACCTTCCTAACTATGGCTACACCTTC
size: many; V: TRBV30; J: TRBJ1-1; D: .; CDR3: CAWSVILNTEAFF; DNA: TGTGCCTGGAGTGTTATTTTGAACACTGAAGCTTTCTTT
size: many; V: TRBV29-1; J: TRBJ1-1; D: .; CDR3: CSVEDRGSVILSNTEAFF; DNA: TGCAGCGTTGAAGATCGGGGGTCGGTCATTCTCTCGAACACTGAAGCTTTCTTT
size: few; V: TRBV6-5; J: TRBJ2-2; D: TRBD2; CDR3: CASSYTIAGGITGELFF; DNA: TGTGCCAGCAGTTACACGATAGCGGGAGGGATCACCGGGGAGCTGTTTTTT
size: .; V: TRBV7-9; J: TRBJ2-7; D: .; CDR3: CASSLALMSRPPKENLYEQYF; DNA: TGTGCCAGCAGCTTAGCTCTCATGTCTCGGCCGCCGAAGGAGAATTTGTACGAGCAGTACTTC
size: .; V: TRBV7-9; J: TRBJ2-7; D: .; CDR3: CASSPVGGPWGTPYEQYF; DNA: TGTGCCAGCAGCCCCGTCGGGGGGCCCTGGGGGACCCCCTACGAGCAGTACTTC
size: many; V: TRBV20-1; J: TRBJ2-3; D: TRBD2; CDR3: CSASPGLGEDTQYF; DNA: TGCAGTGCTAGCCCCGGACTAGGAGAAGATACGCAGTATTTT
size: many; V: TRBV12-3/TRBV12-4; J: TRBJ2-2; D: .; CDR3: CASSPRGGRAGELFF; DNA: TGTGCCAGCAGTCCACGGGGAGGACGTGCCGGGGAGCTGTTTTTT
size: .; V: TRBV25-1; J: TRBJ2-1; D: .; CDR3: CASSEYDGSSYNEQFF; DNA: TGTGCCAGCAGTGAATATGACGGGAGCTCCTACAATGAGCAGTTCTTC
size: medium-sized; V: TRBV6-2/TRBV6-3; J: TRBJ1-2; D: .; CDR3: CASSYREWDYGYTF; DNA: TGTGCCAGCAGTTACCGGGAATGGGACTATGGCTACACCTTC
size: many; V: TRBV20-1; J: TRBJ2-2; D: .; CDR3: CSARGVATGELFF; DNA: TGCAGTGCTAGAGGGGTAGCGACCGGGGAGCTGTTTTTT
size: few; V: TRBV3-1; J: TRBJ1-5; D: .; CDR3: CASSQGFADTNQPQHF; DNA: TGTGCCAGCAGCCAAGGTTTTGCGGACACCAATCAGCCCCAGCATTTT
size: many; V: TRBV14; J: TRBJ1-2; D: .; CDR3: CASSQGLQQTHYGYTF; DNA: TGTGCCAGCAGCCAAGGGTTACAGCAGACCCACTATGGCTACACCTTC
size: .; V: TRBV4-3; J: TRBJ1-4; D: .; CDR3: CASSQRGIAGTNEKLFF; DNA: TGCGCCAGCAGCCAACGGGGGATCGCCGGGACTAATGAAAAACTGTTTTTT
size: many; V: TRBV27; J: TRBJ2-1; D: TRBD1; CDR3: CASSFVGTGIYNEQFF; DNA: TGTGCCAGCAGTTTTGTCGGGACAGGGATCTACAATGAGCAGTTCTTC
size: many; V: TRBV7-2; J: TRBJ2-3; D: TRBD2; CDR3: CASSFPGLAGGAEDTQYF; DNA: TGTGCCAGCAGCTTTCCGGGACTAGCGGGGGGTGCGGAAGATACGCAGTATTTT
size: few; V: TRBV7-9; J: TRBJ2-7; D: .; CDR3: CATTPGFGEQYF; DNA: TGTGCCACCACACCGGGGTTCGGGGAGCAGTACTTC
size: many; V: TRBV6-2/TRBV6-3; J: TRBJ2-7; D: .; CDR3: CASSYGELSYEQYF; DNA: TGTGCCAGCAGTTACGGAGAGCTCTCCTACGAGCAGTACTTC
size: .; V: TRBV25-1; J: TRBJ2-7; D: TRBD1; CDR3: CASGGQGREQYF; DNA: TGTGCCAGCGGGGGACAGGGGCGCGAGCAGTACTTC
size: many; V: TRBV6-2/TRBV6-3; J: TRBJ1-2; D: .; CDR3: CASSLLGSGGYGYTF; DNA: TGTGCCAGCAGCCTGCTGGGCAGCGGGGGATATGGCTACACCTTC
size: few; V: TRBV15; J: TRBJ1-3; D: .; CDR3: CATSRDSGTGNTIYF; DNA: TGTGCCACCAGCAGAGATTCAGGGACTGGAAACACCATATATTTT
size: few; V: TRBV12-3/TRBV12-4; J: TRBJ1-2; D: TRBD1; CDR3: CASSLRQGGGGYTF; DNA: TGTGCCAGCAGTTTAAGGCAGGGGGGAGGAGGCTACACCTTC
size: many; V: TRBV5-1; J: TRBJ2-1; D: TRBD2; CDR3: CASSPNSGRETYNEQFF; DNA: TGCGCCAGCAGCCCCAACAGCGGGAGGGAGACCTACAATGAGCAGTTCTTC
size: few; V: TRBV6-1; J: TRBJ1-5; D: .; CDR3: CASSGQSPGEPQHF; DNA: TGTGCCAGCAGCGGACAGAGCCCAGGGGAGCCCCAGCATTTT
size: few; V: TRBV3-1; J: TRBJ1-5; D: .; CDR3: CASSHPGHVNQPQHF; DNA: TGTGCCAGCAGCCACCCGGGACACGTAAATCAGCCCCAGCATTTT
size: few; V: TRBV6-5; J: TRBJ2-1; D: .; CDR3: CASSYSWGANEQFF; DNA: TGTGCCAGCAGTTACTCGTGGGGGGCCAATGAGCAGTTCTTC
size: few; V: TRBV29-1; J: TRBJ2-3; D: TRBD2; CDR3: CSLVGYRASGSTDTQYF; DNA: TGCAGCCTTGTCGGGTATCGGGCTAGCGGAAGCACAGATACGCAGTATTTT
size: .; V: TRBV12-5; J: TRBJ1-5; D: TRBD1; CDR3: CASGSSTGEGNQPQHF; DNA: TGTGCTAGTGGTTCCTCCACAGGGGAAGGCAATCAGCCCCAGCATTTT
size: .; V: TRBV7-9; J: TRBJ2-7; D: .; CDR3: CASSSSNLEQYF; DNA: TGTGCCAGCAGCTCTTCAAATCTCGAGCAGTACTTC
size: many; V: TRBV28; J: TRBJ2-3; D: TRBD2; CDR3: CASRLLLTGGDTQYF; DNA: TGTGCCAGCAGACTACTTTTGACGGGAGGAGATACGCAGTATTTT